This T cell receptor beta chain was obtained from a study of cytomegalovirus exposure and HLA in healthy donors. General observations from the study: Altogether, some 170 TCR beta chains were recorded as cytomegalovirus-associated. With later analysis, a missense DCLRE1C variant became linked to TCR beta V- and J-gene trimming. Specific recognition of CMV antigens was confirmed in vitro for three chains (all CMV-associated).

With V trimmed by 1 base and J by 4 bases, 2 bases remained unmatched. Germline-derived CDR1 and CDR2 are SGHRS and YFSETQ. The CDR3 is 15 residues long. On this clone: Its antigen is currently unknown.

The study sampled nominally healthy donors, though unrecorded immune exposures were likely. The PCR had 60 Vbeta and 13 Jbeta primers. Clones were read by immunoSEQ multiplex PCR, and TCRdb kept only the in-frame ones, dropping some. The sample lists about 95,000 clones, around 71% occurring once. The sequence came from a man in his 60s in good health and CMV-seronegative. The sequencing sample was made of PBMCs. The chain combines TRBV5-1 with TRBJ2-2, with 9 bases matching TRBD1. The CDR3 loop is CASSLLQGATGELFF. The CDR3 DNA follows: TGCGCCAGCAGCTTGTTACAGGGGGCCACCGGGGAGCTGTTTTTT.